Below, 6 T cell receptor beta chains from the same sample are listed, as sequenced in a study of shared clonotypes between healthy human individuals. The table came from immunoSEQ multiplex PCR; TCRdb's copy has only in-frame clones and leaves some out. The sample includes about 2.4 million clones, under 95% of them seen just once. The sample taken for sequencing was naive CD4+ T cells from PBMCs. The sample's subset: CD45RA+ positively selected. These receptors came from a man between 18 and 29 years old in good health. Some clones in this sample may be carry-over from other donors' samples.

As regards this clone: Other DNA sequences in the same sample also yield this CDR3. The chain joins TRBV9 to TRBJ1-3, with unresolved D. Germline V lookup: CDR1 SGDLS, CDR2 YYNGEE. V was trimmed by 5 bases and J by 2 bases, leaving 5 bases between them. This CDR3 is built from 12 residues. The CDR3: CASRGTGNTIYF. The CDR3 DNA reads as TGTGCCAGCAGGGGTACTGGAAACACCATATATTTT. The full variable domain, its missing parts supplied by reference TRBV9 and TRBJ1-3, is DSGVTQTPKHLITATGQRVTLRCSPRSGDLSVYWYQQSLDQGLQFLIQYYNGEERAKGNILERFSAQQFPDLHSELNLSSLELGDSALYFCASRGTGNTIYFGEGSWLTVV.

This chain links TRBV5-4 with TRBJ2-7; D is unclear. Trimming shortened V by 2 bases and J by 4 bases, and 22 bases separated the two germline ends. CDR1 and CDR2 from the germline V gene are SGHNT and YYREEE (reference sequence). The CDR3 contains 17 residues. DNA of the CDR3: TGTGCCAGCAGCTTCCTTCCCGGAGTTCCGCCATATTACGAGCAGTACTTC. Protein product: CASSFLPGVPPYYEQYF.

CDR3 coding DNA: TGCAGCGTAAGACCGGGACAGGGGTTTACCGGGGAGCTGTTTTTT. Translated, it gives CSVRPGQGFTGELFF. The rearrangement uses TRBV29-1 and TRBJ2-2; 10 nucleotides match TRBD1. J was trimmed by 5 bases and V by 6 bases; bases with no gene match: 9. This CDR3 is built from 15 residues. From germline, CDR1 is SQVTM and CDR2 ANQGSEA.

The chain links TRBV19 to TRBJ1-1, with D perhaps TRBD1 (5 bases). CDR3 length equals 17 residues. V dropped 9 bases and J dropped 1 base, with 24 bases sitting between them. CDR1 and CDR2 from the germline V gene are LNHDA and SQIVND (reference sequence). The CDR3 is CASFPPNSGAPNTEAFF. In DNA form, the CDR3 reads TGTGCCAGCTTCCCCCCTAATTCTGGGGCACCGAACACTGAAGCTTTCTTT.

This sequence joins TRBV4-1 and TRBJ2-1; D remains unclear. The CDR3 totals 18 residues. The V end lost 0 bases, the J end lost 5 bases, and 20 bases lay between the germline ends. Germline V lookup: CDR1 MGHRA, CDR2 YSYEKL. The DNA for the CDR3 is TGCGCCAGCAGCCAAGAAGTGGGGTGGGTGTCTAGTAACAATGAGCAGTTCTTC. Its translation is CASSQEVGWVSSNNEQFF.

This rearrangement joins TRBV5-6 to TRBJ2-5, with TRBD2 matching over 9 bases. The germline CDR1 and CDR2 sequences are SGHDT and YYEEEE. This CDR3 is 15 amino acids long. J was trimmed by 4 bases and V by 6 bases; bases with no gene match: 10. CDR3 DNA: TGTGCCAGCACCAGACTAGCGGAGGGCAGAGAGACCCAGTACTTC. Its protein is CASTRLAEGRETQYF. The full variable domain, rest sourced from reference TRBV5-6 and TRBJ2-5, is DAGVTQSPTHLIKTRGQQVTLRCSPKSGHDTVSWYQQALGQGPQFIFQYYEEEERQRGNFPDRFSGHQFPNYSSELNVNALLLGDSALYLCASTRLAEGRETQYFGPGTRLLVL.